A selection of T cell receptor beta chains follows, all from one sample in a study of blood T cell repertoires in COVID-19. Assay used: immunoSEQ multiplex PCR; TCRdb lists only in-frame clones, some missing. In the table there are about 310,000 clones, about 91% of which are singletons. Sequences were obtained from PBMCs or T cells enriched from blood (not recorded which). All receptors derive from a woman between 40 and 50 years old who had recovered from COVID-19. The CDR3 runs from the conserved cysteine through the conserved F or W. The order of the fields is clone size, V gene, D gene, J gene, CDR3 protein, CDR3 DNA. A D gene is named only where the DNA matches it firmly. Clone size is given for some rows only: seen once, a few or many times, or a class if the clone is expanded.

clone size: .; V gene: TRBV5-1; D gene: TRBD1; J gene: TRBJ2-1; CDR3 protein: CASSFYPPGQGARNEQFF; CDR3 DNA: TGCGCCAGCAGCTTCTACCCTCCGGGACAGGGGGCGCGGAATGAGCAGTTCTTC
clone size: .; V gene: TRBV7-8; D gene: .; J gene: TRBJ1-4; CDR3 protein: CASSSVDSPEKLFF; CDR3 DNA: TGTGCCAGCAGCTCTGTGGACAGCCCTGAAAAACTGTTTTTT
clone size: .; V gene: TRBV27; D gene: TRBD1; J gene: TRBJ1-5; CDR3 protein: CASSSGQGFSQPQHF; CDR3 DNA: TGTGCCAGCAGTTCCGGACAGGGTTTTAGTCAGCCCCAGCATTTT
clone size: .; V gene: TRBV7-2; D gene: TRBD1; J gene: TRBJ2-3; CDR3 protein: CASSLQAGGADTQYF; CDR3 DNA: TGTGCCAGCAGCTTACAGGCAGGGGGCGCAGATACGCAGTATTTT
clone size: few; V gene: TRBV6-6; D gene: .; J gene: TRBJ1-2; CDR3 protein: CASSSLTANYGYTF; CDR3 DNA: TGTGCCAGCAGCTCCTTGACAGCTAACTATGGCTACACCTTC
clone size: .; V gene: TRBV4-2; D gene: TRBD2; J gene: TRBJ2-1; CDR3 protein: CASSQISGRAEHEQFF; CDR3 DNA: TGTGCCAGCAGCCAGATCAGCGGGAGGGCCGAGCATGAGCAGTTCTTC
clone size: .; V gene: TRBV30; D gene: .; J gene: TRBJ2-3; CDR3 protein: CAGGAHTQYF; CDR3 DNA: TGTGCCGGGGGGGCTCATACGCAGTATTTT
clone size: few; V gene: TRBV19; D gene: .; J gene: TRBJ2-7; CDR3 protein: CASSRAGSSYEQYF; CDR3 DNA: TGTGCCAGTAGTAGGGCGGGCAGCTCCTACGAGCAGTACTTC
clone size: .; V gene: TRBV6-5; D gene: TRBD1; J gene: TRBJ1-4; CDR3 protein: CASRSDRVDEKLFF; CDR3 DNA: TGTGCCAGCAGATCAGACAGGGTAGACGAAAAACTGTTTTTT
clone size: .; V gene: TRBV11-3; D gene: .; J gene: TRBJ2-1; CDR3 protein: CASKGRSSYNEQFF; CDR3 DNA: TGTGCCAGCAAGGGGCGAAGCTCCTACAATGAGCAGTTCTTC
clone size: .; V gene: TRBV10-3; D gene: .; J gene: TRBJ2-5; CDR3 protein: CAISESNGQETQYF; CDR3 DNA: TGTGCCATCAGTGAGTCGAACGGCCAAGAGACCCAGTACTTC
clone size: .; V gene: TRBV19; D gene: TRBD1; J gene: TRBJ1-4; CDR3 protein: CASSIPGGVDEKLFF; CDR3 DNA: TGTGCCAGTAGTATACCAGGGGGCGTCGATGAAAAACTGTTTTTT
clone size: .; V gene: TRBV10-3; D gene: .; J gene: TRBJ1-1; CDR3 protein: CAISAGFLNTEAFF; CDR3 DNA: TGTGCCATCAGTGCAGGGTTCCTGAACACTGAAGCTTTCTTT
clone size: .; V gene: TRBV3-1/TRBV3-2; D gene: TRBD1; J gene: TRBJ2-7; CDR3 protein: CASSSHRGPYEQYF; CDR3 DNA: TGTGCCAGCAGCTCTCACAGGGGCCCCTACGAGCAGTACTTC
clone size: .; V gene: TRBV13; D gene: TRBD1; J gene: TRBJ1-2; CDR3 protein: CASNVGGTGGGYGYTF; CDR3 DNA: TGTGCCAGCAACGTCGGTGGGACAGGGGGCGGCTATGGCTACACCTTC
clone size: .; V gene: TRBV28; D gene: TRBD1; J gene: TRBJ2-2; CDR3 protein: CASSLIGTGGHGELFF; CDR3 DNA: TGTGCCAGCAGTTTAATTGGGACAGGGGGCCACGGGGAGCTGTTTTTT
clone size: .; V gene: TRBV5-4; D gene: TRBD1; J gene: TRBJ1-3; CDR3 protein: CASSAGGTAGNTIYF; CDR3 DNA: TGTGCCAGCAGCGCAGGTGGGACAGCTGGAAACACCATATATTTT
clone size: once; V gene: TRBV24-1; D gene: TRBD1; J gene: TRBJ2-5; CDR3 protein: CATSDLQSGQGAQTQYF; CDR3 DNA: TGTGCCACCAGTGATTTGCAGTCGGGACAGGGGGCGCAGACCCAGTACTTC
clone size: .; V gene: TRBV5-3; D gene: TRBD2; J gene: TRBJ2-7; CDR3 protein: CARSCTSGPSYEQYF; CDR3 DNA: TGTGCCAGAAGCTGTACTAGCGGTCCATCCTACGAGCAGTACTTC
clone size: .; V gene: TRBV2; D gene: TRBD1; J gene: TRBJ2-3; CDR3 protein: CASNQGGRTPDTQYF; CDR3 DNA: TGTGCCAGCAATCAAGGGGGCAGGACCCCAGATACGCAGTATTTT
clone size: .; V gene: TRBV28; D gene: TRBD1; J gene: TRBJ2-1; CDR3 protein: CASSGLDRRGDEQFF; CDR3 DNA: TGTGCCAGCAGTGGCCTGGACAGGCGAGGGGATGAGCAGTTCTTC
clone size: .; V gene: TRBV15; D gene: TRBD1; J gene: TRBJ1-4; CDR3 protein: CATSVPGQGLAWEEKLFF; CDR3 DNA: TGTGCCACCAGCGTACCGGGACAGGGATTAGCTTGGGAAGAAAAACTGTTTTTT
clone size: .; V gene: TRBV4-3; D gene: TRBD1; J gene: TRBJ2-2; CDR3 protein: CASSRDRVNTGELFF; CDR3 DNA: TGCGCCAGCAGCCGGGACAGGGTTAACACCGGGGAGCTGTTTTTT
clone size: once; V gene: TRBV18; D gene: .; J gene: TRBJ1-5; CDR3 protein: CASSPVPGPNQPQHF; CDR3 DNA: TGTGCCAGCTCACCAGTTCCAGGGCCCAATCAGCCCCAGCATTTT
clone size: .; V gene: TRBV7-2; D gene: .; J gene: TRBJ1-2; CDR3 protein: CASSLASTGGYTF; CDR3 DNA: TGTGCCAGCAGCTTAGCGTCGACAGGAGGCTACACCTTC
clone size: .; V gene: TRBV15; D gene: .; J gene: TRBJ2-5; CDR3 protein: CATSRDTAMGRGTQYF; CDR3 DNA: TGTGCCACCAGCAGAGATACGGCTATGGGGCGAGGGACCCAGTACTTC
clone size: .; V gene: TRBV18; D gene: TRBD1; J gene: TRBJ2-7; CDR3 protein: CASSPGQDGYEQYF; CDR3 DNA: TGTGCCAGCTCGCCGGGACAGGATGGATACGAGCAGTACTTC
clone size: .; V gene: TRBV30; D gene: TRBD2; J gene: TRBJ2-2; CDR3 protein: CAWSVGGDTGELFF; CDR3 DNA: TGTGCCTGGAGTGTTGGGGGGGACACCGGGGAGCTGTTTTTT